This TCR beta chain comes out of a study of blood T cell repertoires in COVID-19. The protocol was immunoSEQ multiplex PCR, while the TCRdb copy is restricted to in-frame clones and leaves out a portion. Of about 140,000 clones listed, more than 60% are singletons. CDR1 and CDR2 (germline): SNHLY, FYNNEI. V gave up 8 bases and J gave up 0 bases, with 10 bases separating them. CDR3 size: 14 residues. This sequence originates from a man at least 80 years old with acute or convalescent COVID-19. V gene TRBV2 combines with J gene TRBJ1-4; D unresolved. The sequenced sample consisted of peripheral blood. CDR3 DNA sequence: TGTGCCAGCGAGTGGCAGGCAACTAATGAAAAACTGTTTTTT. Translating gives CASEWQATNEKLFF.